A selection of T cell receptor beta chains follows, all from one sample in a study of blood T cells in healthy people across ages. TCRdb redid the calling of the 5' RACE reads with MiXCR, one entry per CDR3 protein. Among fewer than 1 million distinct CDR3 sequences listed, around 42% were seen once. Sequencing was performed on blood. The receptors come from a man aged 55 to 70 in good health. CDR3s leave out the opening cysteine and the closing phenylalanine or tryptophan.

J gene | V gene | CDR3 protein
TRBJ1-2 | TRBV6-1 | ASSEEIGGPSRGYT
TRBJ2-7 | TRBV7-6 | ASSLGSVSGVYEQY
TRBJ1-4 | TRBV20-1 | SAREGVGERLF
TRBJ2-4 | TRBV12-3/TRBV12-4 | ASSTTGVTKNIQY
. | TRBV29-1 | SVFEGDRYEQY
TRBJ2-5 | TRBV4-3 | ASSQDPAQETQY
TRBJ2-3 | TRBV11-2 | ASSTGLASPDTQY
TRBJ2-7 | TRBV5-1 | ASSGSGTGIYEQY
TRBJ2-5 | TRBV10-3 | AISSGGAEETQY
. | TRBV6-6 | AGSLTNYEQY
TRBJ2-7 | TRBV3-1 | ASSQDLGQSYEQY
TRBJ2-7 | TRBV2 | ASSVAGRKSSYEQY
TRBJ2-7 | TRBV2 | ASGTSRDRGPYEQY
TRBJ1-2 | TRBV7-2 | ASSRGQQGYGYT
TRBJ1-4 | TRBV10-3 | AIGTGRPNEKLF
TRBJ1-1 | TRBV29-1 | SVTRGQGASPEAF
TRBJ2-7 | TRBV29-1 | SVRGLAGNYEQY
TRBJ2-6 | TRBV27 | ASCQGRGANVLT
TRBJ2-3 | TRBV12-5 | ASGLGQSTDTQY
TRBJ1-4 | TRBV7-2 | ASSLRRTGDEKLF
TRBJ2-1 | TRBV5-1 | ASSLPGPKF
TRBJ2-7 | TRBV20-1 | SAPNSQSLSYEQY
TRBJ2-3 | TRBV6-2/TRBV6-3 | ASSRQFGEDTQY
TRBJ2-3 | TRBV3-1 | ASSRSPKDTQY
TRBJ2-1 | TRBV4-3 | ASSHERGGRLNEQF
TRBJ2-7 | TRBV15 | ATSRDRGSEQY
TRBJ1-1 | TRBV5-6 | ASSLVGGSVNTEAF
TRBJ2-5 | TRBV2 | ASTRGGKETQY
TRBJ2-1 | TRBV3-1 | ASRGQTYNEQF
TRBJ2-5 | TRBV25-1 | ASSDGTGVRETQY
TRBJ2-5 | TRBV6-2/TRBV6-3 | ASSPQDSEETQY
TRBJ2-1 | TRBV11-3 | ASSLNRAGNEQF